These T cell receptor beta chains were read from a single sample in a study of cytomegalovirus exposure and HLA in healthy donors. TCRdb's table, derived via immunoSEQ multiplex PCR, lists solely in-frame clones and lacks some. The sample's table shows about 190,000 clones. Input material: PBMCs. The receptors here all came from a man between 25 and 39 years old in good health and CMV-seronegative. Both conserved end residues are part of each CDR3. A D gene is named only where the DNA matches it firmly.

d_call,v_call,j_call,cdr3_aa,cdr3_nt
.,TRBV19,TRBJ2-3,CASSNRGGTDTQYF,TGTGCCAGTAGTAATCGCGGGGGCACAGATACGCAGTATTTT
.,TRBV11-3,TRBJ2-7,CASSLSRGLYEQYF,TGTGCCAGCAGCTTATCCAGGGGTCTATACGAGCAGTACTTC
.,TRBV19,TRBJ1-2,CATAAGTPYGYTF,TGTGCCACAGCGGCCGGGACACCCTATGGCTACACCTTC
.,TRBV6-6,TRBJ1-4,CASSGGQAGWVEKLFF,TGTGCCAGCAGTGGGGGCCAGGCCGGTTGGGTTGAAAAACTGTTTTTT
TRBD1,TRBV18,TRBJ1-5,CASSPGTGGNQPQHF,TGTGCCAGCTCACCCGGGACAGGGGGCAATCAGCCCCAGCATTTT
.,TRBV29-1,TRBJ1-3,CSVEEWQKRRNTIYF,TGCAGCGTTGAAGAATGGCAGAAGCGCCGAAACACCATATATTTT
.,TRBV4-3,TRBJ1-6,CASSQELGQNSPLHF,TGCGCCAGCAGCCAGGAATTAGGACAGAATTCACCCCTCCACTTT
.,TRBV28,TRBJ2-7,CASSLLYEQYF,TGTGCCAGCAGTTTACTCTACGAGCAGTACTTC
TRBD1,TRBV6-5,TRBJ1-5,CASRTGDRVGQPQHF,TGTGCCAGCAGGACCGGGGACAGGGTGGGGCAGCCCCAGCATTTT
.,TRBV7-2,TRBJ1-1,CASSFTGTNTEAFF,TGTGCCAGCAGCTTCACAGGAACGAACACTGAAGCTTTCTTT
TRBD2,TRBV11-3,TRBJ2-1,CASSPVTSGYNEQFF,TGTGCCAGCAGCCCAGTGACTAGCGGATACAATGAGCAGTTCTTC
.,TRBV6-6,TRBJ2-2,CASRESNTGELFF,TGTGCCAGCAGGGAGTCCAACACCGGGGAGCTGTTTTTT
TRBD1,TRBV20-1,TRBJ1-1,CSANTGAEAFF,TGCAGTGCGAATACAGGGGCGGAAGCTTTCTTT
.,TRBV28,TRBJ1-1,CASSLSPGQRNTEAFF,TGTGCCAGCAGTTTATCACCGGGACAAAGGAACACTGAAGCTTTCTTT
.,TRBV7-2,TRBJ1-3,CATSEQNSGNTIYF,TGTGCCACCTCGGAACAGAACTCTGGAAACACCATATATTTT
TRBD2,TRBV7-2,TRBJ2-5,CASSSGSSGGLPGETQYF,TGTGCCAGCAGCTCCGGATCTAGCGGGGGGCTCCCGGGGGAGACCCAGTACTTC
TRBD2,TRBV10-3,TRBJ2-7,CAISESKGSAGLAGGSYEQYF,TGTGCCATCAGTGAGTCGAAGGGGTCGGCCGGACTAGCGGGAGGTTCCTACGAGCAGTACTTC
TRBD2,TRBV30,TRBJ2-1,CAWSVGASGSLYNEQFF,TGTGCCTGGAGTGTCGGGGCTAGCGGGAGCCTCTACAATGAGCAGTTCTTC
.,TRBV29-1,TRBJ2-7,CSAGGRVPSYEQYF,TGCAGCGCTGGGGGCAGGGTCCCCTCCTACGAGCAGTACTTC
.,TRBV6-6,TRBJ2-7,CASRPTGRSSYEQYF,TGTGCCAGCAGGCCTACAGGCAGGAGCTCCTACGAGCAGTATTTC
TRBD2,TRBV10-3,TRBJ2-1,CAISEHPLAGAINEQFF,TGTGCCATCAGTGAGCACCCGTTAGCGGGAGCCATCAATGAGCAGTTCTTC
TRBD1,TRBV6-5,TRBJ1-1,CASSYGQGAPGTEAFF,TGTGCCAGCAGTTACGGACAGGGGGCGCCAGGCACTGAAGCTTTCTTT